These T cell receptor beta chains were read from a single sample in a study of cytomegalovirus exposure and HLA in healthy donors. The repertoire was sequenced with immunoSEQ multiplex PCR; TCRdb's copy has only in-frame clones and lacks some. In the table there are roughly 100,000 clones, 86% of which are singletons. Specimen: PBMCs. All receptors come from a woman aged 18-35 years in good health and CMV-seropositive. Each CDR3 is given with its conserved first and last residue. The D gene is left open where the match is weak. Expanded clones get a size class; other rows say once, few or many, or leave the size out.

D	J	V	size	CDR3	DNA
TRBD1	TRBJ1-2	TRBV5-6	-	CASSWRDRGLYGYTF	TGTGCCAGCAGCTGGCGGGACAGGGGGCTCTATGGCTACACCTTC
TRBD1	TRBJ1-2	TRBV18	-	CASSPEFRTGRNGYTF	TGTGCCAGCTCTCCTGAATTTCGGACAGGTCGGAATGGCTACACCTTC
-	TRBJ1-3	TRBV11-2	-	CASSHIDRSGNTIYF	TGTGCCAGCAGCCACATCGACAGGTCTGGAAACACCATATATTTT
-	TRBJ1-5	TRBV5-1	-	CASRPYPGTEEPQHF	TGCGCCAGCAGACCGTATCCGGGAACGGAGGAGCCCCAGCATTTT
-	TRBJ2-7	TRBV5-6	-	CASSLGGAAYEQYF	TGTGCCAGCAGCTTGGGTGGGGCCGCCTACGAGCAGTACTTC
-	TRBJ2-7	TRBV10-1	-	CASSSGQSYEQYF	TGCGCCAGCAGTTCTGGACAGTCCTACGAGCAGTACTTC
TRBD1	TRBJ1-2	TRBV28	-	CASSPNLNRGRQPF	TGTGCCAGCAGTCCAAATCTTAACAGGGGACGACAACCTTTC
-	TRBJ1-2	TRBV2	-	CASSERGAAYGYTF	TGTGCCAGCAGTGAACGGGGGGCGGCCTATGGCTACACCTTC
TRBD1	TRBJ1-1	TRBV28	once	CASSSQGGTEAFF	TGTGCCAGCAGTTCACAGGGGGGCACTGAAGCTTTCTTT
TRBD2	TRBJ2-1	TRBV19	once	CASSIDRDYHNEQFF	TGTGCCAGTAGTATAGATCGGGACTACCACAATGAGCAGTTCTTC
-	TRBJ2-3	TRBV11-3	-	CASSLTRQSTDTQYF	TGTGCCAGCAGCTTAACCAGACAGAGCACAGATACGCAGTATTTT
-	TRBJ1-5	TRBV19	-	CASSMFGKGNQPQHF	TGTGCCAGTAGTATGTTCGGGAAAGGCAATCAGCCCCAGCATTTT
-	TRBJ1-2	TRBV28	-	CASSEGTNYGYTF	TGTGCCAGCAGTGAGGGCACTAACTATGGCTACACCTTC
TRBD2	TRBJ2-3	TRBV30	-	CAWNLAASSHTQYF	TGTGCCTGGAACCTAGCGGCTAGCAGTCATACGCAGTATTTT
-	TRBJ1-1	TRBV28	-	CASIPGHSEAFF	TGTGCCAGCATACCGGGACATAGTGAAGCTTTCTTT
-	TRBJ1-5	TRBV4-2	-	CASSQDLNQPQHF	TGTGCCAGCAGCCAAGATCTCAATCAGCCCCAGCATTTT
-	TRBJ1-4	TRBV7-9	-	CASSLGGTPNEKLFF	TGTGCCAGCAGCTTGGGGGGGACACCTAATGAAAAACTGTTTTTT
TRBD2	TRBJ2-1	TRBV4-1	-	CASSQGLAGNHEQFF	TGCGCCAGCAGCCAAGGGCTAGCGGGTAACCATGAGCAGTTCTTC
-	TRBJ1-2	TRBV6-5	-	CASSYFTGYGYTF	TGTGCCAGCAGTTACTTTACAGGCTATGGCTACACCTTC
TRBD1	TRBJ2-3	TRBV4-1	-	CASSQPDRGLVDTQYF	TGCGCCAGCAGCCAGCCAGACAGGGGGCTTGTAGATACGCAGTATTTT
TRBD2	TRBJ2-3	TRBV6-4	-	CASSVTSGGADTQYF	TGTGCCAGCAGCGTGACTAGCGGGGGGGCAGATACGCAGTATTTT
-	TRBJ1-6	TRBV9	-	CASSVDGRGNSPLHF	TGTGCCAGCAGCGTAGATGGCAGGGGAAATTCACCCCTCCACTTT
TRBD2	TRBJ2-5	TRBV5-1	-	CASSVSGGTQETQYF	TGCGCCAGCAGCGTCAGCGGGGGGACCCAAGAGACCCAGTACTTC
-	TRBJ1-3	TRBV7-6	-	CASTEVTGNTIYF	TGTGCCAGCACCGAGGTCACTGGAAACACCATATATTTT
-	TRBJ2-3	TRBV6-1	-	CASSEPGGGTDTQYF	TGTGCCAGCAGTGAACCTGGCGGGGGCACAGATACGCAGTATTTT
-	TRBJ2-6	TRBV30	-	CAQSTSGANVLTF	TGTGCCCAAAGCACCTCTGGGGCCAACGTCCTGACTTTC
TRBD2	TRBJ2-5	TRBV11-2	-	CASSLDVMRLAGRETQYF	TGTGCCAGCAGCTTAGACGTTATGCGACTAGCGGGAAGGGAGACCCAGTACTTC
TRBD2	TRBJ2-7	TRBV29-1	-	CSVEDRLAGVGDEQYF	TGCAGCGTTGAAGATCGACTAGCGGGAGTAGGCGACGAGCAGTACTTC
-	TRBJ2-4	TRBV28	-	CASSLSVARAKNIQYF	TGTGCCAGCAGTTTATCCGTGGCCAGAGCCAAAAACATTCAGTACTTC